This T cell receptor (beta chain) was documented in a study of glioma-infiltrating T cells. Points from the study as a whole: Very few CDR3 sequences were shared between tissue and blood. Non-neoplastic patients had below-expected tissue-blood divergence, while all gliomas exceeded expectation.

The germline V gene encodes CDR1 SGHTA and CDR2 FQGNSA. The CDR3 is 15 residues long. Unmatched junction bases numbered 13, after V lost 4 bases and J lost 10 bases. TCR alpha and beta CDR3 regions were amplified from RNA using iRepertoire nested multiplex PCR. One-step reverse transcription and amplification started from around 100-400 ng of tissue mRNA or PBMC total RNA. TCRdb processed the multiplex PCR reads anew with MiXCR; each CDR3 protein has one entry. The repertoire has 170,000 or so distinct CDR3 sequences, around 42% of them found once; the top ten carry around 5%. Concerning this clonotype: The antigen is not known. This clone may be a read error of a much larger clone one base away.

This clonotype originated in a human donor with low-grade glioma or glioblastoma, undergoing nonglioma brain surgery, or in good health (not recorded which). The rearrangement links TRBV7-2 to TRBJ2-1; 7 bases match TRBD1. Sequencing input: glioma tissue, nonneoplastic brain tissue, or PBMCs (not recorded which). CDR3 in DNA: TGTGCCAGCAGCTCCCCGGGACAGAAGATAGAGGAGCAGTTCTTC. It encodes CASSSPGQKIEEQFF.